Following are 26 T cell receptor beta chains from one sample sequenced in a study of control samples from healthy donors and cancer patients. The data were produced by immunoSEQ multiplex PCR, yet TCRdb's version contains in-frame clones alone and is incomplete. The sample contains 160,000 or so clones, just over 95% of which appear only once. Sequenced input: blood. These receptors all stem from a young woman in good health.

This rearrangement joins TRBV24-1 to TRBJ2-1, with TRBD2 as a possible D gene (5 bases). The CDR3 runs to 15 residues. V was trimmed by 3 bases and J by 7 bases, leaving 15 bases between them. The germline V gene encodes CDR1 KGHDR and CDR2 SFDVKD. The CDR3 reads CATSDLDSLGNEQFF. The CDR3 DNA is TGTGCCACCAGTGATCTGGACTCCCTCGGGAATGAGCAGTTCTTC.

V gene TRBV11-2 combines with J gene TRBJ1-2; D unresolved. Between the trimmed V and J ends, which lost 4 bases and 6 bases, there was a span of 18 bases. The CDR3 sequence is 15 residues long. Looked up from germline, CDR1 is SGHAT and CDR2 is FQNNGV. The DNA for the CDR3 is TGTGCCAGCAGCTCCCGAATTACACGGGATCATGGCTACACCTTC. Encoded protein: CASSSRITRDHGYTF.

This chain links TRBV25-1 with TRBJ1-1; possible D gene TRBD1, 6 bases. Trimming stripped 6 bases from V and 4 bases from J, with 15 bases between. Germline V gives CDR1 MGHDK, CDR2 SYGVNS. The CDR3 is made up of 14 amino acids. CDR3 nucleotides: TGTGCCAGCAGGAAGGGGGGTTCGGTCACTGAAGCTTTCTTT. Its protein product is CASRKGGSVTEAFF.

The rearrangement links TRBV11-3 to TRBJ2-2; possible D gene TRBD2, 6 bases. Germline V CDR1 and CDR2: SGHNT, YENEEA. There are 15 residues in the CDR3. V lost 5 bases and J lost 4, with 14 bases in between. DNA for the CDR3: TGTGCCAGCAGCACCAGCGGGCCTACCACCGGGGAGCTGTTTTTT. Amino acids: CASSTSGPTTGELFF.

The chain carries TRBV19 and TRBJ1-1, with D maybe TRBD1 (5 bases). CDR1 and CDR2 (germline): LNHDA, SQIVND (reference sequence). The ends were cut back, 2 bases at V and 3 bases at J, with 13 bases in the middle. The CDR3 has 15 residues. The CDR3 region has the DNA TGTGCCAGTAGTATAATCAAGGGAGGGGACACTGAAGCTTTCTTT. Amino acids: CASSIIKGGDTEAFF.

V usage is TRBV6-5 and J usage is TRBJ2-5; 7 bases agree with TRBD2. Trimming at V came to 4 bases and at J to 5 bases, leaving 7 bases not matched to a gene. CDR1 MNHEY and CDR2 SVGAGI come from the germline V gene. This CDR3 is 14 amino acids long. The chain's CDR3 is CASSSIAGAETQYF. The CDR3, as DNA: TGTGCCAGCAGTTCAATAGCGGGTGCGGAGACCCAGTACTTC.

The CDR3 nucleotides are TGTGGACCGCGACCTGAAGCTTTCTTT. This codes for CGPRPEAFF. The V and J genes are TRBV28 and TRBJ1-1; D gene ambiguous. Per germline, CDR1 MDHEN and CDR2 SYDVKM. This CDR3 comprises 9 residues.

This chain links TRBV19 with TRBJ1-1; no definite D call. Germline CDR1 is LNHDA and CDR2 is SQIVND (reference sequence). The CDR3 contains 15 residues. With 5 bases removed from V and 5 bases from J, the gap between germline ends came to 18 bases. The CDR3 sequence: CASSLWSSGDTEAFF. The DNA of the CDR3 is TGTGCCAGTAGTCTTTGGAGCTCCGGGGATACTGAAGCTTTCTTT.

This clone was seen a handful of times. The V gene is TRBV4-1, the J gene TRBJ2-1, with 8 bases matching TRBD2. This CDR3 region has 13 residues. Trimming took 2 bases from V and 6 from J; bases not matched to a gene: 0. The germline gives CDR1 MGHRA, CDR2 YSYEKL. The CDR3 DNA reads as TGCGCCAGCAGCCAAAGCGGGAGCAATGAGCAGTTCTTC. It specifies CASSQSGSNEQFF.

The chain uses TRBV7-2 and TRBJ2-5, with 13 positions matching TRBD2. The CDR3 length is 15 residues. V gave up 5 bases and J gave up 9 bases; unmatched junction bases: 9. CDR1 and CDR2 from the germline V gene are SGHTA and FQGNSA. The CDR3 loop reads CASSPGLAGEGAQYF. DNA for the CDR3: TGTGCCAGCAGCCCAGGACTAGCGGGGGAGGGGGCCCAGTACTTC.

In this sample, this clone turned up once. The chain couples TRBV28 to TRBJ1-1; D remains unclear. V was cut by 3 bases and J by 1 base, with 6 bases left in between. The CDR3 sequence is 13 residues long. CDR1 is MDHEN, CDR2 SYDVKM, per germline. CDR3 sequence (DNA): TGTGCCAGCAGTTTCCCCCAGAACACTGAAGCTTTCTTT. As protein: CASSFPQNTEAFF.

CDR3 residues: CASTSDPIGEAFF. The CDR3 nucleotides are TGCGCCAGCACCAGCGACCCGATTGGAGAAGCTTTCTTT. The chain uses TRBV10-2 and TRBJ1-1; no clear D. This CDR3 region has 13 residues. Germline V gene data show CDR1 as WSHSY and CDR2 as SAAADI. The V end was cut by 7 bases, the J end by 8 bases, with 17 bases between.

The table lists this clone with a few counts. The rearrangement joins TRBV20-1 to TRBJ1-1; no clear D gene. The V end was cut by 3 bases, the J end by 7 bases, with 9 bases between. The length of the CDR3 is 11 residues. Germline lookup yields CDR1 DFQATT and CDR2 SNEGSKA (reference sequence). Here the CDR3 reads CSASGFSEAFF. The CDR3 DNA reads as TGCAGTGCTAGCGGGTTTAGTGAAGCTTTCTTT.

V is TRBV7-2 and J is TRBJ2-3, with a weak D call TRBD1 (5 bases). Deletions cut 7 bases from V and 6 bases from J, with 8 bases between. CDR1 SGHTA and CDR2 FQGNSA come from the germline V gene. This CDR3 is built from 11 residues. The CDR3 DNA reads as TGTGCCAGCAAAGCAGGGGATACGCAGTATTTT. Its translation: CASKAGDTQYF.

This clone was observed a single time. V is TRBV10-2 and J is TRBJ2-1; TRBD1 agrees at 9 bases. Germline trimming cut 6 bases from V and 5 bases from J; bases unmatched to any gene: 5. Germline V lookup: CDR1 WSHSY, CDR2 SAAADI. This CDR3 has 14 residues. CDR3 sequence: CASRRGQGHNEQFF. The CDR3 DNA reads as TGCGCCAGCAGACGGGGACAGGGCCACAATGAGCAGTTCTTC.

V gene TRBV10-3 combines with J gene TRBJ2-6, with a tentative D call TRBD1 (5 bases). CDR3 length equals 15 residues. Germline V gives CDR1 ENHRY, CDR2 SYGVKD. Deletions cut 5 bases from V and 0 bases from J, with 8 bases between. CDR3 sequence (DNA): TGTGCCATCAGTCAGGGCGGCTCTGGGGCCAACGTCCTGACTTTC. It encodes CAISQGGSGANVLTF.

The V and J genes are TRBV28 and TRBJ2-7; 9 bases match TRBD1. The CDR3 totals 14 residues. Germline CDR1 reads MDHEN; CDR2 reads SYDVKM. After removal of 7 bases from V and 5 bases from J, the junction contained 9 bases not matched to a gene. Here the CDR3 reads CASTAGTGIHEQYF. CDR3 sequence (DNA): TGTGCCAGCACCGCCGGGACAGGGATCCACGAGCAGTACTTC.

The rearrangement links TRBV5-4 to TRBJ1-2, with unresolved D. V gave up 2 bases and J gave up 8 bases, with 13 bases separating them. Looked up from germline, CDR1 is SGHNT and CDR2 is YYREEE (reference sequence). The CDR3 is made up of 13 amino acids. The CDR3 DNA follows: TGTGCCAGCAGCTTCGATGTGGGTCGGGGCTACACCTTC. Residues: CASSFDVGRGYTF.

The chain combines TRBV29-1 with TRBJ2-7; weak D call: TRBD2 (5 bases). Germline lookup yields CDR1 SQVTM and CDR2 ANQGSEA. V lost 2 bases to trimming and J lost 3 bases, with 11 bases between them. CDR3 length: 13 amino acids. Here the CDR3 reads CSVESIGSYEQYF. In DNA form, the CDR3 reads TGCAGCGTTGAATCGATAGGGAGCTACGAGCAGTACTTC.

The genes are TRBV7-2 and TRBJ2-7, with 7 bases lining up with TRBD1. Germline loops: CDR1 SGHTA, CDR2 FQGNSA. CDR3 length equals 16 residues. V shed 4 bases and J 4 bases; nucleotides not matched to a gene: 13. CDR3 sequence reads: CASSSTYRDSRYEQYF. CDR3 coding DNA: TGTGCCAGCAGCTCGACATACCGGGACAGTCGATACGAGCAGTACTTC.

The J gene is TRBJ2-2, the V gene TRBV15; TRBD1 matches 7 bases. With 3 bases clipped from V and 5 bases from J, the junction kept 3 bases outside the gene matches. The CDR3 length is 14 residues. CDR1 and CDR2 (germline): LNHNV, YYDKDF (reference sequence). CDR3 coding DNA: TGTGCCACCAGCAGGACAGGGAAGACCGGGGAGCTGTTTTTT. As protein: CATSRTGKTGELFF. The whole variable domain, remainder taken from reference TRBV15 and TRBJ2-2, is DAMVIQNPRYQVTQFGKPVTLSCSQTLNHNVMYWYQQKSSQAPKLLFHYYDKDFNNEADTPDNFQSRRPNTSFCFLDIRSPGLGDTAMYLCATSRTGKTGELFFGEGSRLTVL.

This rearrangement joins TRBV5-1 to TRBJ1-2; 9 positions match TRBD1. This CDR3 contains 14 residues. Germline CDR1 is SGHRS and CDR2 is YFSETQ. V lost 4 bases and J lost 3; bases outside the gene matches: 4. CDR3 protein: CASSRQGEDYGYTF. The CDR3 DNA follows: TGCGCCAGCAGCAGACAGGGGGAAGACTATGGCTACACCTTC. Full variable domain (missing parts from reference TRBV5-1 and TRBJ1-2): KAGVTQTPRYLIKTRGQQVTLSCSPISGHRSVSWYQQTPGQGLQFLFEYFSETQRNKGNFPGRFSGRQFSNSRSEMNVSTLELGDSALYLCASSRQGEDYGYTFGSGTRLTVV.

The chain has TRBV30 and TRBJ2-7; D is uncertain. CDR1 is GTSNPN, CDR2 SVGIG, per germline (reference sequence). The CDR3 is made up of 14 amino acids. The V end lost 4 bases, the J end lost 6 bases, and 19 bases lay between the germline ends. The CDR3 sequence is CAWNQKGRLFEQYF. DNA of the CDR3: TGTGCCTGGAACCAAAAAGGACGCCTGTTCGAGCAGTACTTC.

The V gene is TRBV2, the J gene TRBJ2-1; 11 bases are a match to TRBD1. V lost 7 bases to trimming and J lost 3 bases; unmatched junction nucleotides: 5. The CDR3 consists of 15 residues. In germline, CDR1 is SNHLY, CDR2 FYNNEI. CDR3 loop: CASNPGTGGYNEQFF. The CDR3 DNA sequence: TGTGCCAGCAATCCCGGGACAGGGGGCTACAATGAGCAGTTCTTC.

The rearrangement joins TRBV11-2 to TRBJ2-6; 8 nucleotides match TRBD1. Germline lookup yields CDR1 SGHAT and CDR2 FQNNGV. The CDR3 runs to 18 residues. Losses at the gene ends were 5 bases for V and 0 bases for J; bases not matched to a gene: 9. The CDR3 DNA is TGTGCCAGCAGCCCAAGACAGGGGTCGTACTCTGGGGCCAACGTCCTGACTTTC. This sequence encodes CASSPRQGSYSGANVLTF.

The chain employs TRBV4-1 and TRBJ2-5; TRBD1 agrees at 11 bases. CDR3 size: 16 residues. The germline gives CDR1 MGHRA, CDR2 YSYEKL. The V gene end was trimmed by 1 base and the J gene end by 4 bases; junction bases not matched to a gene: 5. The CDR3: CASSQAGTGGRETQYF. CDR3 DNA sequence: TGCGCCAGCAGCCAAGCCGGGACAGGGGGACGAGAGACCCAGTACTTC.